This is a list of T cell receptor beta chains from one sample in a study of T cell repertoires in cytomegalovirus infection. Each CDR3 protein is one row after TCRdb ran MiXCR on the reads. The table records about 490,000 distinct CDR3 sequences, 26% of them present only once. The sequenced material came from PBMCs. The origin of the receptors is a human donor in good health (CMV status not recorded). Some clones in this sample may be carry-over from other donors' samples. Each CDR3 is given with its conserved first and last residue. Each record gives: D gene, J gene, clone size, V gene, CDR3 protein, CDR3 DNA. A D gene is named only where the DNA matches it firmly. The size of a clone is reported for some rows only, either as once, few or many, or as a class for expanded clones.

TRBD2 | TRBJ2-1 | few | TRBV11-2 | CASSLGTSGRYEQFF | TGTGCCAGCAGCTTAGGTACTAGCGGAAGGTATGAGCAGTTCTTC
NA | TRBJ2-3 | few | TRBV9 | CASSPGDWQNTDTQYF | TGTGCCAGCAGCCCCGGGGACTGGCAGAACACAGATACGCAGTATTTT
TRBD1 | TRBJ2-2 | NA | TRBV20-1 | CSARETGGPVGELFF | TGCAGTGCTAGAGAGACAGGGGGCCCGGTCGGGGAGCTGTTTTTT
NA | TRBJ1-1 | NA | TRBV11-2 | CASSSTRGGGAEAFF | TGTGCCAGCAGCTCCACTCGGGGAGGCGGTGCTGAAGCTTTCTTT
TRBD2 | TRBJ2-1 | NA | TRBV28 | CASSLWASGSYNEQFF | TGTGCCAGCAGTTTATGGGCTAGCGGATCCTACAATGAGCAGTTCTTC
NA | TRBJ1-4 | NA | TRBV18 | CASSSGSSEKLFF | TGTGCCAGCTCATCCGGAAGCAGTGAAAAACTGTTTTTT
NA | TRBJ2-5 | many | TRBV6-5 | CASSYARTARGETQYF | TGTGCCAGCAGTTACGCGAGGACAGCCCGAGGAGAGACCCAGTACTTC
NA | TRBJ1-2 | few | TRBV10-3 | CAISERGQGNYGYTF | TGTGCCATCAGTGAAAGAGGGCAGGGAAACTATGGCTACACCTTC
NA | TRBJ2-4 | few | TRBV4-3 | CASSQDGGLAKNIQYF | TGCGCCAGCAGCCAAGACGGCGGACTAGCCAAAAACATTCAGTACTTC
NA | TRBJ1-5 | NA | TRBV6-8 | CASSFHMGNQPQHF | TGTGCCAGCAGTTTTCACATGGGCAATCAGCCCCAGCATTTT
TRBD1 | TRBJ2-7 | NA | TRBV7-8 | CASSLAWDRGSYEQYF | TGTGCCAGCAGCTTAGCCTGGGACAGGGGTAGCTACGAGCAGTACTTC
NA | TRBJ2-3 | once | TRBV28 | CASSSGSLGITDTQYF | TGTGCCAGCAGTTCCGGTAGCTTAGGCATCACAGATACGCAGTATTTT
NA | TRBJ1-1 | few | TRBV5-4 | CASSSLVHTEAFF | TGTGCCAGCAGCAGCTTAGTCCACACTGAAGCTTTCTTT
NA | TRBJ2-3 | NA | TRBV7-8 | CASSSEIGPDTQYF | TGTGCCAGCAGCTCGGAGATAGGTCCAGATACGCAGTATTTT
NA | TRBJ2-7 | NA | TRBV5-3 | CASSFFLDGSYEQYF | TGTGCCAGCAGCTTCTTTCTGGACGGGAGCTACGAGCAGTACTTC
TRBD1 | TRBJ2-1 | NA | TRBV12-3/TRBV12-4 | CASRDDGQGFYNEQFF | TGTGCCAGCAGAGATGATGGACAGGGTTTCTACAATGAGCAGTTCTTC
NA | TRBJ2-1 | many | TRBV7-8 | CASSPAELSSYNEQFF | TGTGCCAGCAGCCCCGCCGAGCTATCCTCCTACAATGAGCAGTTCTTC
NA | TRBJ2-1 | NA | TRBV20-1 | CSARDDNEQFF | TGCAGTGCTAGAGATGACAATGAGCAGTTCTTC
NA | TRBJ2-1 | many | TRBV12-3/TRBV12-4 | CASSLAISSHEQFF | TGTGCCAGCAGTTTAGCGATAAGTTCCCATGAGCAGTTCTTC
NA | TRBJ1-4 | NA | TRBV12-5 | CASGRASGNAEKLFF | TGTGCTAGTGGTCGAGCTTCCGGGAACGCAGAAAAACTGTTTTTT